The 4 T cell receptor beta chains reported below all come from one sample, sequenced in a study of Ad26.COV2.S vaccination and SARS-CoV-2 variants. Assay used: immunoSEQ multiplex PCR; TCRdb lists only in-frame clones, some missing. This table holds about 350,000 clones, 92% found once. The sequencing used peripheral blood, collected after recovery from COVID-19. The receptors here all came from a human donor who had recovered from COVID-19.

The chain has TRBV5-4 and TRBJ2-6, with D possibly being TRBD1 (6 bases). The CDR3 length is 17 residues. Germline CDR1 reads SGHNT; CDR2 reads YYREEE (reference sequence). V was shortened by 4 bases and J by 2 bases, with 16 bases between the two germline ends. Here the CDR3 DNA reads TGTGCCAGCAGCCCGGGACACAATTCTGCTGGGGCCAACGTCCTGACTTTC. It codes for CASSPGHNSAGANVLTF.

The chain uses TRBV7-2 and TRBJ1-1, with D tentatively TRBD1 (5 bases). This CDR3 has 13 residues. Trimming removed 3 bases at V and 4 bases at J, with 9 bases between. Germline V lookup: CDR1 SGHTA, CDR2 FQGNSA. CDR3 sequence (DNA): TGTGCCAGCAGCTTTAGCGGGGCCACTGAAGCTTTCTTT. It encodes CASSFSGATEAFF. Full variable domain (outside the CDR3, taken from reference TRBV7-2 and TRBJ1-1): GAGVSQSPSNKVTEKGKDVELRCDPISGHTALYWYRQSLGQGLEFLIYFQGNSAPDKSGLPSDRFSAERTGGSVSTLTIQRTQQEDSAVYLCASSFSGATEAFFGQGTRLTVV.

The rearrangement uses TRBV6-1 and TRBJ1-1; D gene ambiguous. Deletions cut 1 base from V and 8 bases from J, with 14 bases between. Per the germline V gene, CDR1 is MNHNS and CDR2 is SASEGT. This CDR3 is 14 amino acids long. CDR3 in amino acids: CASSEEERVREAFF. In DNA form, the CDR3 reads TGTGCCAGCAGTGAAGAGGAGAGGGTGAGAGAAGCTTTCTTT.

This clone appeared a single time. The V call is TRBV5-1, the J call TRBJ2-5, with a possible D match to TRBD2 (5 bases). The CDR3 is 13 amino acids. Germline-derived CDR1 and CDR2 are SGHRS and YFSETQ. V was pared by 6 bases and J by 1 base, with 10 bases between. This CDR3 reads CASTPGSQETQYF. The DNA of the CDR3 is TGCGCCAGCACCCCGGGGTCCCAAGAGACCCAGTACTTC.